This is a list of T cell receptor beta chains from one sample in a study of CD8+CD57+ T cells in acquired aplastic anemia. Each CDR3 protein gets one entry after TCRdb re-called the reads with MiXCR. The data hold 120,000 or so distinct CDR3 sequences, with 30% to 45% observed a single time. The sample consisted of sorted CD4+, CD8+, or CD8+CD57+ T cells (not recorded which) from PBMCs. These receptors were obtained from a human donor with aplastic anemia. CDR3s include the opening cysteine and the closing phenylalanine or tryptophan. A D gene is named only where the DNA matches it firmly. The listing skips clone size in some rows; elsewhere it reads once, few, many or a size class.

length: 14
J: TRBJ2-1
D: NA
size: NA
V: TRBV19
CDR3: CASGGRWNYNEQFF
DNA: TGTGCCAGTGGGGGTAGGTGGAACTACAATGAGCAGTTCTTC

length: 14
J: TRBJ2-1
D: NA
size: NA
V: TRBV4-3
CDR3: CASSQERGNNEQFF
DNA: TGCGCCAGCAGCCAAGAGAGGGGGAACAATGAGCAGTTCTTC

length: 18
J: TRBJ2-3
D: TRBD2
size: many
V: TRBV9
CDR3: CASSPTSIAGARTDTQYF
DNA: TGTGCCAGCAGCCCCACCTCTATAGCGGGGGCCCGCACAGATACGCAGTATTTT

length: 15
J: TRBJ2-1
D: NA
size: many
V: TRBV7-9
CDR3: CASSPVSGPRNEQFF
DNA: TGTGCCAGCAGCCCCGTCTCGGGACCTCGGAATGAGCAGTTCTTC

length: 13
J: TRBJ1-2
D: NA
size: many
V: TRBV4-2
CDR3: CASSQDGYYGYTF
DNA: TGTGCCAGCAGCCAAGATGGATACTATGGCTACACCTTC

length: 17
J: TRBJ2-1
D: TRBD2
size: many
V: TRBV5-1
CDR3: CASSVTVSGGTYNEQFF
DNA: TGCGCCAGCAGCGTGACGGTTAGCGGGGGAACGTACAATGAGCAGTTCTTC

length: 14
J: TRBJ1-1
D: NA
size: NA
V: TRBV19
CDR3: CASRRQGYNTEAFF
DNA: TGTGCCAGTAGGAGGCAGGGATATAACACTGAAGCTTTCTTT

length: 14
J: TRBJ1-1
D: TRBD1
size: NA
V: TRBV20-1
CDR3: CSARGQGARSEAFF
DNA: TGCAGTGCTAGAGGACAGGGGGCACGGTCTGAAGCTTTCTTT

length: 14
J: TRBJ1-5
D: NA
size: many
V: TRBV19
CDR3: CASSISWGNQPQHF
DNA: TGTGCCAGTAGTATAAGTTGGGGCAATCAGCCCCAGCATTTT

length: 12
J: TRBJ1-5
D: NA
size: few
V: TRBV24-1
CDR3: CATSDYAEPQHF
DNA: TGTGCCACCAGTGATTACGCGGAGCCCCAGCATTTT

length: 11
J: TRBJ2-3
D: NA
size: few
V: TRBV2
CDR3: CASEGPDTQYF
DNA: TGTGCCAGTGAAGGACCAGATACGCAGTATTTT

length: 12
J: TRBJ1-2
D: NA
size: many
V: TRBV20-1
CDR3: CSPRAGLGGYTF
DNA: TGCAGTCCCCGTGCAGGGTTGGGTGGCTACACCTTC

length: 16
J: TRBJ2-1
D: TRBD2
size: many
V: TRBV19
CDR3: CASSNGFGGGAYEQFF
DNA: TGTGCCAGTAGCAACGGGTTCGGCGGGGGGGCGTATGAGCAGTTCTTC

length: 17
J: TRBJ2-1
D: TRBD1
size: many
V: TRBV24-1
CDR3: CATSDSMTGGVYNEQFF
DNA: TGTGCCACCAGTGATTCAATGACAGGGGGGGTTTACAATGAGCAGTTCTTC

length: 13
J: TRBJ1-1
D: NA
size: many
V: TRBV6-6
CDR3: CASSYYGGTEAFF
DNA: TGTGCCAGCAGTTACTACGGAGGGACTGAAGCTTTCTTT

length: 15
J: TRBJ2-3
D: NA
size: few
V: TRBV4-2
CDR3: CASSPEPGRTDTQYF
DNA: TGTGCCAGCAGCCCAGAACCGGGGCGCACAGATACGCAGTATTTT

length: 13
J: TRBJ2-7
D: TRBD1
size: many
V: TRBV6-1
CDR3: CASRMGQEYEQYF
DNA: TGTGCCAGCAGGATGGGACAGGAGTACGAGCAGTACTTC

length: 14
J: TRBJ2-1
D: NA
size: many
V: TRBV19
CDR3: CASSGQGAYNEQFF
DNA: TGTGCCAGTAGTGGCCAGGGAGCATACAATGAGCAGTTCTTC

length: 14
J: TRBJ1-5
D: NA
size: NA
V: TRBV29-1
CDR3: CSSDPGFRNQPQHF
DNA: TGCAGCAGTGATCCCGGGTTTCGCAATCAGCCCCAGCATTTT

length: 15
J: TRBJ1-1
D: NA
size: NA
V: TRBV28
CDR3: CASSQLGRKSTEAFF
DNA: TGTGCCAGCAGTCAGCTAGGCAGGAAGTCGACTGAAGCTTTCTTT

length: 14
J: TRBJ2-3
D: NA
size: NA
V: TRBV24-1
CDR3: CATSDFRGADTQYF
DNA: TGTGCCACCAGTGATTTCCGAGGGGCAGATACGCAGTATTTT

length: 13
J: TRBJ1-1
D: TRBD1
size: NA
V: TRBV5-6
CDR3: CASRPRDRRVAFF
DNA: TGTGCCAGCAGACCACGGGACAGACGGGTTGCTTTCTTT

length: 14
J: TRBJ2-5
D: NA
size: many
V: TRBV7-8
CDR3: CASSLSGVQETQYF
DNA: TGTGCCAGCAGCTTAAGTGGAGTCCAAGAGACCCAGTACTTC

length: 15
J: TRBJ1-2
D: TRBD1
size: NA
V: TRBV7-2
CDR3: CASSLVLRGYDGYTF
DNA: TGTGCCAGCAGCTTAGTACTCAGGGGGTATGATGGCTACACCTTC

length: 14
J: TRBJ1-1
D: TRBD1
size: NA
V: TRBV29-1
CDR3: CSVGDSFRDTEAFF
DNA: TGCAGCGTTGGGGACAGTTTTCGGGACACTGAAGCTTTCTTT

length: 13
J: TRBJ1-2
D: TRBD1
size: many
V: TRBV6-1
CDR3: CASSMQGGYGYTF
DNA: TGTGCCAGCAGTATGCAGGGGGGGTATGGCTACACCTTC

length: 14
J: TRBJ1-3
D: TRBD1
size: few
V: TRBV18
CDR3: CASSPRQGENTIYF
DNA: TGTGCCAGCTCACCAAGACAGGGGGAGAACACCATATATTTT

length: 18
J: TRBJ2-1
D: TRBD2
size: NA
V: TRBV19
CDR3: CASSGASSKRGGFNEQFF
DNA: TGTGCCAGTAGTGGGGCCAGCAGTAAGCGGGGGGGCTTCAATGAGCAGTTCTTC

length: 14
J: TRBJ1-3
D: NA
size: NA
V: TRBV2
CDR3: CASSPGTPFDGVYF
DNA: TGTGCCAGCAGTCCCGGGACCCCGTTTGATGGCGTATATTTT

length: 15
J: TRBJ1-2
D: NA
size: few
V: TRBV20-1
CDR3: CCASMTGAKSYGYAF
DNA: TGCTGTGCTTCTATGACAGGCGCCAAATCCTATGGCTACGCCTTC

length: 14
J: TRBJ1-1
D: NA
size: few
V: TRBV25-1
CDR3: CASSDRAMNTEAFF
DNA: TGTGCCAGCAGTGACAGGGCCATGAACACTGAAGCTTTCTTT

length: 13
J: TRBJ1-2
D: NA
size: many
V: TRBV6-5
CDR3: CASSSGPYRGYTF
DNA: TGTGCCAGCAGTTCCGGGCCATATAGGGGCTACACCTTC

length: 15
J: TRBJ1-2
D: NA
size: NA
V: TRBV25-1
CDR3: CASSEQGLRANGYTF
DNA: TGTGCCAGCAGTGAACAGGGCCTACGGGCGAATGGCTACACCTTC

length: 12
J: TRBJ2-5
D: NA
size: NA
V: TRBV20-1
CDR3: CSARVRQGDQYF
DNA: TGCAGTGCTAGGGTTCGGCAGGGAGACCAGTACTTC

length: 13
J: TRBJ1-5
D: NA
size: NA
V: TRBV2
CDR3: CASSVEAGQPQHF
DNA: TGTGCCAGCAGTGTGGAGGCAGGTCAGCCCCAGCATTTT

length: 15
J: TRBJ1-2
D: NA
size: many
V: TRBV2
CDR3: CASSDPRAGYVGYTF
DNA: TGTGCCAGCAGTGACCCTAGGGCAGGGTACGTTGGCTACACCTTC

length: 15
J: TRBJ1-6
D: NA
size: NA
V: TRBV19
CDR3: CASSIGQNLNSPLHF
DNA: TGTGCCAGTAGTATAGGACAGAACTTAAATTCACCCCTCCACTTT